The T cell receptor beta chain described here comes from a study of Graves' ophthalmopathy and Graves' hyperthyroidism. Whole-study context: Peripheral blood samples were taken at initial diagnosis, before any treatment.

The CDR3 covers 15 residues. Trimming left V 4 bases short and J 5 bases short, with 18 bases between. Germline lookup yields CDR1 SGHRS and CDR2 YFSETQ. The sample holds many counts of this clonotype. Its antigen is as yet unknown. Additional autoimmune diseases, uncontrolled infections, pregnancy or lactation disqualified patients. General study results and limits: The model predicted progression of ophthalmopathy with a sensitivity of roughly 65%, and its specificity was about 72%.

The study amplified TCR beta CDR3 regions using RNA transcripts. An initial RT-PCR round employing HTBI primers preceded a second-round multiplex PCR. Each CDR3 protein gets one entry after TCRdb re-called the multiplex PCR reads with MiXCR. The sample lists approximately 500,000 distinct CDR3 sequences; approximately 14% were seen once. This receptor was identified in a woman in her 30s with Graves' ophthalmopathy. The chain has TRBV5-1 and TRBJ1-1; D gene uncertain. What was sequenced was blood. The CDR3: CASSKWALGDTEAFF. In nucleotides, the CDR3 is TGCGCCAGCAGCAAGTGGGCCCTGGGAGATACTGAAGCTTTCTTT.